This entry describes one T cell receptor (beta chain). Its antigen is still unknown. These data come from a study of T cell repertoires in breast cancer. Study-level findings and limits: Partial tumor sampling and removing singletons may have missed real antitumor TCRs. This emulsion RT-PCR profile was considered qualitative rather than quantitative. Fewer than 20 TCR pairs shared by seven or more tumors were possibly tumor-specific. TCR overlap with tumor was approximately 7.7% in involved nodes and 1.5% to 2.5% in tumor-free nodes.

Paired alpha-beta TCRs of CD8+ T cells were analyzed by expanded emulsion RT-PCR. During the second nested PCR, blocking oligonucleotides suppressed genes that were not paired. TCRdb re-analysed the emulsion pairing reads in MiXCR, keeping a single row per CDR3 protein. Found here are around 43,000 distinct CDR3 sequences, less than 55% of them singletons; the top ten hold approximately 62%. V was cut by 4 bases and J by 0 bases, with 3 bases left in between. Germline V CDR1 and CDR2: LNHDA, SQIVND (reference sequence). The CDR3 consists of 12 residues. The source is a pool of human donors with breast cancer or a healthy control (not recorded which). The sequencing input was CD8+ T cells. The chain couples TRBV19 to TRBJ1-1; D is ambiguous. The CDR3 protein is CASSNLNTEAFF. CDR3 DNA: TGTGCCAGTAGTAACTTGAACACTGAAGCTTTCTTT.